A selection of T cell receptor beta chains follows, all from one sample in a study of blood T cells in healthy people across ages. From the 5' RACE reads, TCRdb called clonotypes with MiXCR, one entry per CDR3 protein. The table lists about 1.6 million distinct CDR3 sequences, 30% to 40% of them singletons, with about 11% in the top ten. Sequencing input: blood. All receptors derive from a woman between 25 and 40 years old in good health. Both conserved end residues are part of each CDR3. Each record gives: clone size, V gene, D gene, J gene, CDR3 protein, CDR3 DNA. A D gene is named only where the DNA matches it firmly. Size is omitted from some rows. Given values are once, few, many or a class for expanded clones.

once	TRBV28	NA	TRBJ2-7	CASSPLDSPRWEQYF	TGTGCCAGCAGTCCCCTCGACTCGCCCCGCTGGGAGCAGTACTTC
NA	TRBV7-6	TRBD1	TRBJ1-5	CACSLRQGGLNQPQHF	TGTGCCTGCAGCTTACGACAGGGGGGGTTGAATCAGCCCCAGCATTTT
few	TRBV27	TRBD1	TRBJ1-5	CASSGGRGARGSGNQPQHF	TGTGCCAGCTCAGGGGGGAGGGGGGCGCGAGGTTCGGGCAATCAGCCCCAGCATTTT
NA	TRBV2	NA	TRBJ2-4	CASSEYSLAKNIQYF	TGTGCCAGCAGTGAGTACAGCTTAGCCAAAAACATTCAGTACTTC
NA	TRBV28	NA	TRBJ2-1	CASIGPYNEQFF	TGTGCCAGCATAGGACCCTACAATGAGCAGTTCTTC
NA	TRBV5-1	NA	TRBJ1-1	CASSLPGAGTEAFF	TGCGCCAGCAGCTTGCCGGGGGCCGGCACTGAAGCTTTCTTT
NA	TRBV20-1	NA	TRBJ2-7	CSASGDFYEQYF	TGCAGTGCTAGCGGGGATTTCTACGAGCAGTACTTC
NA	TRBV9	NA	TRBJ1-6	CASSVGSKGDSPLHF	TGTGCCAGCAGCGTGGGGTCAAAGGGGGACTCACCCCTCCACTTT
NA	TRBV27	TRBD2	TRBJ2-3	CASSTGTSGMDTQYF	TGTGCCAGCAGTACCGGGACTAGCGGGATGGATACGCAGTATTTT
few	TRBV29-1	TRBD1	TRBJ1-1	CSVPGTGPGTEAFF	TGCAGCGTCCCCGGGACAGGGCCAGGCACTGAAGCTTTCTTT
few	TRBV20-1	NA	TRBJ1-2	CSAKRRGIAHLYGYTF	TGCAGTGCTAAAAGGCGGGGTATTGCGCATCTCTATGGCTACACCTTC
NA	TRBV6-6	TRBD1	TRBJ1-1	CASSIGTGNTEAFF	TGTGCCAGCAGTATAGGGACAGGGAACACTGAAGCTTTCTTT
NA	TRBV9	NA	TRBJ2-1	CASSVSNLYNEQFF	TGTGCCAGCAGCGTCAGTAACCTCTACAATGAGCAGTTCTTC
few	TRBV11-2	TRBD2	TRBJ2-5	CASSPPARLAGGQETQYF	TGTGCCAGCAGCCCCCCGGCCCGCCTAGCGGGGGGGCAAGAGACCCAGTACTTC
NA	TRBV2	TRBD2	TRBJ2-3	CASSVQAPAGGADTQYF	TGTGCCAGCAGTGTGCAGGCTCCGGCGGGGGGGGCAGATACGCAGTATTTT
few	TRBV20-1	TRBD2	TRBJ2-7	CSASPSGRLKYEQYF	TGCAGTGCTAGCCCTAGCGGGAGGTTGAAGTACGAGCAGTACTTC
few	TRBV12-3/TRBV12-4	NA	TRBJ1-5	CASRSVGVNQPQHF	TGTGCCAGCAGGTCCGTTGGTGTAAATCAGCCCCAGCATTTT
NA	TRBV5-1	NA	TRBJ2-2	CASSRDFEVGELFF	TGCGCCAGCAGCCGGGACTTCGAGGTCGGGGAGCTGTTTTTT
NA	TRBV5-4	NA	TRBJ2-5	CASSSPEQETQYF	TGTGCCAGCAGCTCCCCCGAACAAGAGACCCAGTACTTC
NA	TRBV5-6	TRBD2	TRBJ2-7	CASSANRLAGVEQYF	TGTGCCAGCAGCGCAAATCGACTAGCGGGAGTTGAGCAGTACTTC
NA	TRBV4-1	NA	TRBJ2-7	CASSLRRDGAYEQYF	TGCGCCAGCAGTCTACGGCGGGACGGAGCCTACGAGCAGTACTTC
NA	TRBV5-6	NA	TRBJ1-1	CASSLGGSLNTEAFF	TGTGCCAGCAGCTTGGGTGGCAGCCTGAACACTGAAGCTTTCTTT
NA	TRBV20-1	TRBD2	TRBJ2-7	CSATKGLAGYEQYF	TGCAGTGCTACGAAGGGACTAGCGGGCTACGAGCAGTACTTC
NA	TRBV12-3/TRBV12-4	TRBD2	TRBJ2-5	CASSYSGVAQYF	TGTGCCAGCAGTTATAGCGGGGTCGCCCAGTACTTC
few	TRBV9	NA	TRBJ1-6	CASSPATETFDSPLHF	TGTGCCAGCAGCCCAGCGACGGAGACCTTCGATTCACCCCTCCACTTT
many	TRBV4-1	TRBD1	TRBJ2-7	CASSPSGTVYEQYF	TGCGCCAGCAGCCCTTCCGGGACAGTCTACGAGCAGTACTTC
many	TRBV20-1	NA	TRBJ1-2	CSARRGGMSYGYTF	TGCAGTGCCCGAAGGGGGGGGATGAGCTATGGCTACACCTTC
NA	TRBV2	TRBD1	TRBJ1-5	CASSGGDRVGQPQHF	TGTGCCAGCAGTGGGGGGGACAGGGTAGGGCAGCCCCAGCATTTT
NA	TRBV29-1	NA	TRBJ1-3	CSVVVAGSSGNTIYF	TGCAGCGTTGTGGTCGCAGGGAGCTCTGGAAACACCATATATTTT
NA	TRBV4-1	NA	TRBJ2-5	CASGQGGGVGTQYF	TGCGCCAGCGGTCAGGGGGGGGGAGTAGGGACCCAGTACTTC
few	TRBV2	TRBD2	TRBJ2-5	CASSDRRGGHETQYF	TGTGCCAGCAGTGATCGGCGGGGGGGCCACGAGACCCAGTACTTC
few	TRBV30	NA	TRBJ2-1	CACTHSNEQFF	TGTGCCTGCACCCATTCCAATGAGCAGTTCTTC
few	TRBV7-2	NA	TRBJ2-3	CASSLDSRSTDTQYF	TGTGCCAGCAGCCTGGACTCCCGTAGCACAGATACGCAGTATTTT
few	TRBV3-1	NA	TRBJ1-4	CASNRNEKLFF	TGTGCCAGCAATAGGAATGAAAAACTGTTTTTT
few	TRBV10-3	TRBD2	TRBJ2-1	CAITETGLAVNNEQFF	TGTGCCATCACCGAAACGGGACTAGCGGTAAACAATGAGCAGTTCTTC
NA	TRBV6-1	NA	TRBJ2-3	CASIPAGADTQYF	TGTGCCAGCATCCCAGCCGGGGCAGATACGCAGTATTTT
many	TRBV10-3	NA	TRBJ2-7	CAISDKGGNYEQYF	TGTGCCATCAGTGACAAGGGGGGAAACTACGAGCAGTACTTC
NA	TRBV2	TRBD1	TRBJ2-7	CASKTIGTGIGEQYF	TGTGCCAGCAAAACCATCGGGACAGGGATAGGCGAGCAGTACTTC
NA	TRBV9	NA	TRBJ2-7	CASSAGVNSYEQYF	TGTGCCAGCAGCGCGGGTGTCAACTCCTACGAGCAGTACTTC
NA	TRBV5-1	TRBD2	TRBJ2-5	CASSLDSGGARTQYF	TGCGCCAGCAGCTTGGATAGCGGGGGGGCGCGGACCCAGTACTTC
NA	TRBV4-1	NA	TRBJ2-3	CASSWRGASTDTQYF	TGCGCCAGCAGCTGGCGAGGGGCGAGCACAGATACGCAGTATTTT
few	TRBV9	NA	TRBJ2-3	CASSVAGGRGTDTQYF	TGTGCCAGCAGCGTAGCCGGTGGACGGGGAACAGATACGCAGTATTTT
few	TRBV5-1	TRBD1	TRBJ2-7	CASSRDSQTYEQYF	TGCGCCAGCAGCCGGGACAGCCAGACCTACGAGCAGTACTTC
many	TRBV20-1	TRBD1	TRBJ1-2	CSAGQGDYGYTF	TGCAGTGCTGGACAGGGGGACTATGGCTACACCTTC
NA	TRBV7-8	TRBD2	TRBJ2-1	CASSPGLPLYNEQFF	TGTGCCAGCAGCCCGGGACTACCCCTCTACAATGAGCAGTTCTTC
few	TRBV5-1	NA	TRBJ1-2	CASSWNPKSYGYTF	TGCGCCAGCAGCTGGAACCCGAAGTCGTATGGCTACACCTTC
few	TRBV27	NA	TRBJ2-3	CASTEAKTQYF	TGTGCCAGCACGGAGGCCAAAACGCAGTATTTT
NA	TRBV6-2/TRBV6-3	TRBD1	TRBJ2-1	CASSYSGTGENEQVF	TGTGCCAGCAGTTACTCGGGGACAGGGGAGAATGAGCAGGTCTTC
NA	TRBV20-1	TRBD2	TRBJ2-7	CSVRRTYTGTSGNARSEQYF	TGCAGTGTAAGGAGGACGTATACCGGGACTAGCGGCAACGCTCGTAGCGAGCAGTACTTC
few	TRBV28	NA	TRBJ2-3	CASSLAAGWTDTQYF	TGTGCCAGCAGTTTAGCGGCAGGGTGGACAGATACGCAGTATTTT